This TCR beta chain was profiled in a study of siplizumab effects on memory and regulatory T cells. General study findings and limits: Researchers could not give a naive or memory phenotype to roughly 75-96% of proliferating CD4+ or CD8+ clones. Naive T cells seemed more diverse than memory cells and seemed major alloresponse contributors.

Notes on this clone: What it recognizes is unknown.

The CDR3 is 13 residues long. V lost 3 bases to trimming and J lost 3 bases, with 6 bases between them. Germline loops: CDR1 MNHEY, CDR2 SMNVEV (reference sequence). Using immunoSEQ multiplex PCR, the repertoire was profiled, and TCRdb retains in-frame clones only, with some absent. This repertoire shows more than 10,000 clones, roughly 40% found once; its top ten account for around 10%. The mixed lymphocyte reaction cells underwent coculture at 37°C for 6 days. The reaction combined CFSE-labelled responder PBMCs and Violet Dye-labelled stimulator PBMCs at a 1:1 ratio. This clonotype was obtained from a human donor in good health; the cells came from an allogeneic mixed lymphocyte reaction. Sequenced: CFSE-low (dividing) CD8+ T cells sorted from an allogeneic mixed lymphocyte reaction. V is TRBV27 and J is TRBJ1-5, with no clear D. CDR3: CASSFGLNQPQHF. Here the CDR3 DNA reads TGTGCCAGCAGTTTTGGGCTCAATCAGCCCCAGCATTTT.